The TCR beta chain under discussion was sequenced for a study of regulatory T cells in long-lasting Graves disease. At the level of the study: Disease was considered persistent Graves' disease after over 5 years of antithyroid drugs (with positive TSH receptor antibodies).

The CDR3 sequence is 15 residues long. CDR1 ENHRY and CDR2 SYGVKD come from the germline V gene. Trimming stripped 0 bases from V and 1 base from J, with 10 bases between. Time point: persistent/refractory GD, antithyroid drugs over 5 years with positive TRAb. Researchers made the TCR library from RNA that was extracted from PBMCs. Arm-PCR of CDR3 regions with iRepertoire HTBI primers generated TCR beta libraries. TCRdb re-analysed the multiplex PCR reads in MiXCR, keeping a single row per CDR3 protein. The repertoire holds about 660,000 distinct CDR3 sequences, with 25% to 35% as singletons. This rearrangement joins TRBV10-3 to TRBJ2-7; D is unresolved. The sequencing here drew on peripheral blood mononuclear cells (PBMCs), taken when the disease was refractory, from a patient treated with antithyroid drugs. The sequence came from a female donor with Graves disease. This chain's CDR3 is CAISESGRSSYEQYF. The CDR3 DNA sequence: TGTGCCATCAGTGAGTCTGGCAGGTCATCCTACGAGCAGTACTTC.